This T cell receptor beta chain was profiled in a study of cytomegalovirus exposure and HLA in healthy donors. The CDR3 runs to 15 residues. In germline, CDR1 is SEHNR, CDR2 FQNEAQ (reference sequence). V was clipped by 4 bases and J by 2 bases; unmatched bases: 6. The data were produced by immunoSEQ multiplex PCR, yet TCRdb's version contains in-frame clones alone and is incomplete. The sample shows some 64,000 clones, 97% of them seen only once. The sequenced sample was PBMCs. The sequence was collected from a woman aged 18-35 years in good health and CMV-seropositive. This chain links TRBV7-9 with TRBJ2-5, with 8 bases identical to TRBD2. CDR3 in amino acids: CASSSGLVVQETQYF. The CDR3 region has the DNA TGTGCCAGCAGCTCGGGACTAGTGGTACAAGAGACCCAGTACTTC.